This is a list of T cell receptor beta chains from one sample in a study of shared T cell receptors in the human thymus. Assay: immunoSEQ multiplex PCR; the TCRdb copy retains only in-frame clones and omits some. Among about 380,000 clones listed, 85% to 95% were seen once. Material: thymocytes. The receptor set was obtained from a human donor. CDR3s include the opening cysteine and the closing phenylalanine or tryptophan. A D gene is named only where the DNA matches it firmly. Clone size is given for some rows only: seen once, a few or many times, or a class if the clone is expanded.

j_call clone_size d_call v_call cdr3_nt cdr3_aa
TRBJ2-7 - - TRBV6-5 TGTGCCAGCAGTTACGGTCCCTTGCCCGGCTACGAGCAGTACTTC CASSYGPLPGYEQYF
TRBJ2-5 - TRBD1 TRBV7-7 TGTGCCAGCAGCCCAGGGGGCACAGAGACCCAGTACTTC CASSPGGTETQYF
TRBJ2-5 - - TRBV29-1 TGCAGCGTTGTCGGGGGGCGGTTAGAGACCCAGTACTTC CSVVGGRLETQYF
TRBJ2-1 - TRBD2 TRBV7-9 TGTGCCAGCAGCTTAGAGGGGGCTAGCGGGAGGTCGAATGAGCAGTTCTTC CASSLEGASGRSNEQFF
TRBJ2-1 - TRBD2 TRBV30 TGTGCCTGGAGTGTTAGCGGGAGCCCCAATGAGCAGTTCTTC CAWSVSGSPNEQFF
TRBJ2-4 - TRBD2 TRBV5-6 TGTGCCAGCAGCCCGGGGACTAGCGGGAGCCACATTCAGTACTTC CASSPGTSGSHIQYF
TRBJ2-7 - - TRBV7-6 TGTGCCAGCAGCTTAGAGAAGGGGGGGAGACTCACGGGTGAGCAGTACTTC CASSLEKGGRLTGEQYF
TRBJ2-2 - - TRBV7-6 TGTGCCAGCAGCTTAGATGGTGGGACGCGGCCGGAGACCGGGGAGCTGTTTTTT CASSLDGGTRPETGELFF
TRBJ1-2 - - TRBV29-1 TGCAGCGTTGCCTGGCAGAATGGCTACACCTTC CSVAWQNGYTF
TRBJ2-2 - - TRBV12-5 TGTGCTAGTGGTTTGGACGGCCCCGGATGGCCGAACACCGGGGAGCTGTTTTTT CASGLDGPGWPNTGELFF
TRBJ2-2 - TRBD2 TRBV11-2 TGTGCCAGCAGCTTCCTGGGGACTAGCGGGAGGGCCCCCGGGGAGCTGTTTTTT CASSFLGTSGRAPGELFF
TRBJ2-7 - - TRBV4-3 TGCGCCAGCAGCCAGCGGGACAGCTCCTACGAGCAGTACTTC CASSQRDSSYEQYF
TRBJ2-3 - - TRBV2 TGTGCCAGCAGGGTTCCTAGGGAGAACACAGATACGCAGTATTTT CASRVPRENTDTQYF
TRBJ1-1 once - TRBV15 TGTGCCACCAGCAGAGATTTTGGGGGGGACACTGAAGCTTTCTTT CATSRDFGGDTEAFF
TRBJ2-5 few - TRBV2 TGTGCCAGGGGGGGGCCCGGGGAGACCCAGTACTTC CARGGPGETQYF
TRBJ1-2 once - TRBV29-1 TGCAGCGCCGAACCGGGGGGAAACTATGGCTACACCTTC CSAEPGGNYGYTF
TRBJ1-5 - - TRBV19 TGTGCCAGTAGTATCAGCGGGCAGGTCACGACTAGCAATCAGCCCCAGCATTTT CASSISGQVTTSNQPQHF